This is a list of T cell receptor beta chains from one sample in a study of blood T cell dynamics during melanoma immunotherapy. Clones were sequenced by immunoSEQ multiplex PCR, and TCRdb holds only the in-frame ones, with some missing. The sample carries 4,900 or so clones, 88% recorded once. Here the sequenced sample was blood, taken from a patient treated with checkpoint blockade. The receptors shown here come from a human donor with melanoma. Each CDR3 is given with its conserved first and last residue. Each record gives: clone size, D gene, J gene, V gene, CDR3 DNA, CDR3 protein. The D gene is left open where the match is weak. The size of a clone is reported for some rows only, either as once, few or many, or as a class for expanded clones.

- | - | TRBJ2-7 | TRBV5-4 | TGTGCCAGCACCCGGACACTTTCCTCCTACGAGCAGTACTTC | CASTRTLSSYEQYF
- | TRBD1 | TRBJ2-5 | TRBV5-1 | TGCGCCAGCCGCCTAGGGCTGTCAGGGGGCGCAGAGACCCAGTACTTC | CASRLGLSGGAETQYF
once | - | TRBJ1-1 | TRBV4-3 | TGCGCCAGCAGCCAAGTGGCGGGGCCTGAAGCTTTCTTT | CASSQVAGPEAFF
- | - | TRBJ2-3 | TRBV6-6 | TGTGCCAGCAAGGTCCCAGGGCGCACAGATACGCAGTATTTT | CASKVPGRTDTQYF
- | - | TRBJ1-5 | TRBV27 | TGTGCCAGCAGTTTACGGACTTCCACAGTGGGCAATCAGCCCCAGCATTTT | CASSLRTSTVGNQPQHF
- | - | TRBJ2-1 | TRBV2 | TGTGCCAGCAAAGGGGACTTCTCACCTAATGAGCAGTTCTTC | CASKGDFSPNEQFF
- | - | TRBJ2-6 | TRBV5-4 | TGTGCCAGCAGCTTTGGGCAGGCAATCTCTGGGGCCAACGTCCTGACTTTC | CASSFGQAISGANVLTF
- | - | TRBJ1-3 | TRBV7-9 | TGTGCCAGCAGCTTAGTACAGGGAACCGGAAACACCATATATTTT | CASSLVQGTGNTIYF
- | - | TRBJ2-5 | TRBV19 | TGTGCCAGTAGCCCAACCCCTCCCACGGGCGGGGTGACCCAGTACTTC | CASSPTPPTGGVTQYF
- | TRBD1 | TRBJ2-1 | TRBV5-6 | TGTGCCAGCAGCCAAACAGGGGTCGATGAGCAGTTCTTC | CASSQTGVDEQFF
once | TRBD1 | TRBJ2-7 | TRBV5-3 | TGTGCCAGAAGCTTAGGACAGGGCTACGAGCAGTACTTC | CARSLGQGYEQYF
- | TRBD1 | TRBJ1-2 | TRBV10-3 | TGTGCCATCAGTGAACCGGGACAGGGGAACTATGGCTACACCTTC | CAISEPGQGNYGYTF
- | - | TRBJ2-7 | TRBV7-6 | TGTGCCAGCAGCCTCATTGTCGCAGGTCGGGGCGAGCAGTACTTC | CASSLIVAGRGEQYF
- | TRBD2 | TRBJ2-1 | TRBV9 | TGTGCCAGCAGGGGGGGACTAGCGGGAGGTTGGCAGTTCTTC | CASRGGLAGGWQFF
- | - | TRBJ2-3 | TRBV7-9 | TGTGCCAGCAGCGCTACGCTAGGGGGGCGCAGGCCCTTCACAGATACGCAGTATTTT | CASSATLGGRRPFTDTQYF
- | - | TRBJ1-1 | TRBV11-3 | TGTGCCAGCAGCCGATGGGGGACTGAAGCTTTCTTT | CASSRWGTEAFF
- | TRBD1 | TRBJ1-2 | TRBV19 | TGTGCCAGTATAAGGACAGGATTGACCTATGGCTACACCTTC | CASIRTGLTYGYTF
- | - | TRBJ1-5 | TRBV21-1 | TGTGCCAGCAGCAAAGAACGGCAGGGGGAGGTTCAGCCCCAGCATTTT | CASSKERQGEVQPQHF
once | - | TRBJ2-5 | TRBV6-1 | TGTGCCAGCAGTGCGTCAGGCCGAGAGACCCAGTACTTC | CASSASGRETQYF
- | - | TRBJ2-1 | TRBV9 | TGTGCCAGCAGCTTCAGATACGATGAGCAGTTCTTC | CASSFRYDEQFF
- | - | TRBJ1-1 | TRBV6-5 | TGTGCCAGCAGTTACTACGGGGTTACGAACACTGAAGCTTTCTTT | CASSYYGVTNTEAFF
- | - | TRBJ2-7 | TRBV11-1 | TGTGCCAGCAGCCCACCGGTGGGAGTAGTATCCGAGCAGTACTTC | CASSPPVGVVSEQYF
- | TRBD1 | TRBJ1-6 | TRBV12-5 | TGTGCTAGTGGTTTGGGACCAGGACAGGGGGGGAATTCACCCCTCCACTTT | CASGLGPGQGGNSPLHF
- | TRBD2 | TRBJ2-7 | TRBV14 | TGTGCCAGCAGCCCCCCGAATCTAGCGGGGTACGAGCAGTACTTC | CASSPPNLAGYEQYF
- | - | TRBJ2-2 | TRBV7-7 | TGTGCTAGCAGCTCGCCCCAGGGGACCGCCACCGGGGAGCTGTTTTTT | CASSSPQGTATGELFF
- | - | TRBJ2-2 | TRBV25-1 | TGTGCCAGCAGTTTAACGGGCGGGGCCGGGGAGCTGTTTTTT | CASSLTGGAGELFF
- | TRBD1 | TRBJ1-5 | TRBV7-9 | TGTGCCAGCAGCTCGACAGGGGGTAGCAATCAGCCCCAGCATTTT | CASSSTGGSNQPQHF
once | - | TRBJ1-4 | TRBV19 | TGTGCCAGTAGTGGGGACGACCGGCTACTCTATACAACTAATGAAAAACTGTTTTTT | CASSGDDRLLYTTNEKLFF
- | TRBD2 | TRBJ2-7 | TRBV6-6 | TGTGCCAGCAGTCCTCCGTTAGCGGGAGCGGACGAGCAGTACTTC | CASSPPLAGADEQYF
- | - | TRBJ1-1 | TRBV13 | TGTGCCAGCAGCTTAGCCAGCAGCACTGAAGCTTTCTTT | CASSLASSTEAFF
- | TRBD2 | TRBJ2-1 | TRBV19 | TGTGCCAGTAGGGGACTAGCCTACAATGAGCAGTTCTTC | CASRGLAYNEQFF
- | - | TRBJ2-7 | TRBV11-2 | TGTGCCAGCACCCCGGGGACCGCGCGGGAATACGAGCAGTACTTC | CASTPGTAREYEQYF
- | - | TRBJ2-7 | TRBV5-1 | TGCGCCAGCAGCTTGGACGGGGCTAGACCATACGAGCAGTACTTC | CASSLDGARPYEQYF
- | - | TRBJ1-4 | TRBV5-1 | TGCGCCAGCAGCTTGGAAGGCAGGGGATGGGAAAAACTGTTTTTT | CASSLEGRGWEKLFF
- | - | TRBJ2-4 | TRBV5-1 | TGCGCCAGCAGCACAGGGACCGACAAAAACATTCAGTACTTC | CASSTGTDKNIQYF